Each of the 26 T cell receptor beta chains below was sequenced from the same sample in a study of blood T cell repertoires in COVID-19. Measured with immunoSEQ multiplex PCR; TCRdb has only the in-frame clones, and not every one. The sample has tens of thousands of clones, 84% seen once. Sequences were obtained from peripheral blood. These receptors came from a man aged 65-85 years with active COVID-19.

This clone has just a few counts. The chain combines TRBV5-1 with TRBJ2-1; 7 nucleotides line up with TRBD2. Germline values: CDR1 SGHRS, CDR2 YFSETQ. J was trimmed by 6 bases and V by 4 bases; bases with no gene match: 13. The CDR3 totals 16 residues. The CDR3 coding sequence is TGCGCCAGCAGCCCGATGGGGTCAGCGGGACTCAATGAGCAGTTCTTC. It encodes CASSPMGSAGLNEQFF.

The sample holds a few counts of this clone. The CDR3, as DNA: TGTGCCAGCAAGAGGAGGATTCGGGATTCACCCCTCCACTTT. Amino acid sequence: CASKRRIRDSPLHF. V and J are TRBV6-5 and TRBJ1-6; D unclear. Trimming took 7 bases from V and 8 from J, leaving 15 bases between them. Germline V gene data show CDR1 as MNHEY and CDR2 as SVGAGI. CDR3 length equals 14 residues.

CDR3 residues: CASSVPDRAMKAFF. The CDR3 DNA reads TGTGCCAGCAGTGTACCTGACAGGGCTATGAAAGCTTTCTTT. The V call is TRBV2, the J call TRBJ1-1; 7 bases are shared with TRBD1. This CDR3 comprises 14 residues. Germline V gives CDR1 SNHLY, CDR2 FYNNEI. J lost 9 bases, V lost 4 bases, and 11 bases had no gene match.

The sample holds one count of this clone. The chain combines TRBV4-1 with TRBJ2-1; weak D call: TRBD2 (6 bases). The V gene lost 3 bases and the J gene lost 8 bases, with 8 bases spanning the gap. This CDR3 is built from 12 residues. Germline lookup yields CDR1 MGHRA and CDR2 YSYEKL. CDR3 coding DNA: TGCGCCAGCAGCCACCCGGGGGATGAGCAGTTCTTC. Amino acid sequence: CASSHPGDEQFF.

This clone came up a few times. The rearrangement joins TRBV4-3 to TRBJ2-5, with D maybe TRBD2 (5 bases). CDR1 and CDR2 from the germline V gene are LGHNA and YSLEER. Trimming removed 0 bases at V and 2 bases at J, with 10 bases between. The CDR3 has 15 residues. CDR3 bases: TGCGCCAGCAGCCAAGACTTGACTACACAAGAGACCCAGTACTTC. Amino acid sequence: CASSQDLTTQETQYF.

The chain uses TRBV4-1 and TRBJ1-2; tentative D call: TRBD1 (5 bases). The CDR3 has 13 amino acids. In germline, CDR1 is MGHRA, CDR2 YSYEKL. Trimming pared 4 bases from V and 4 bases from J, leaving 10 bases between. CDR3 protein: CASSPTDTYGYTF. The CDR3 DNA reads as TGCGCCAGCAGCCCGACAGATACCTATGGCTACACCTTC.

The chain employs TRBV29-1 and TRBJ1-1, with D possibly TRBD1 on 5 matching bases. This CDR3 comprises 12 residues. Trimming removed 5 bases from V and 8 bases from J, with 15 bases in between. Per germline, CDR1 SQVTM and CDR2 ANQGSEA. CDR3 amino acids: CSVFDRFSEAFF. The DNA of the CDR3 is TGCAGCGTTTTTGACAGATTCTCAGAAGCTTTCTTT.

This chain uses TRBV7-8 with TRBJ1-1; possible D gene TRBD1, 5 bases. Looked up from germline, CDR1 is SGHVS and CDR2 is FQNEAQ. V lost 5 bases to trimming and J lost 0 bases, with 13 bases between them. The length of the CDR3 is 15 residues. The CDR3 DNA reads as TGTGCCAGCAGCCCTAGACAGAAGGTGAACACTGAAGCTTTCTTT. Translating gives CASSPRQKVNTEAFF.

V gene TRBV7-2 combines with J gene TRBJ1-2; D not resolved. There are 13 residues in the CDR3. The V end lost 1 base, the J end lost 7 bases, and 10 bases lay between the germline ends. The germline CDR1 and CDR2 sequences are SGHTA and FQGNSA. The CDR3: CASSLGGSGGYTF. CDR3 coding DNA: TGTGCCAGCAGCTTAGGCGGATCCGGTGGCTACACCTTC.

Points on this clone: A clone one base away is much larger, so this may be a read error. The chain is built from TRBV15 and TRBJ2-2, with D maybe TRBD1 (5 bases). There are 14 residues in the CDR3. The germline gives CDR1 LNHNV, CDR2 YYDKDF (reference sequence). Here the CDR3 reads CTTSRRNTGAELFF. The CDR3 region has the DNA TGTACCACCAGCAGACGTAATACAGGTGCGGAGCTGTTTTTT.

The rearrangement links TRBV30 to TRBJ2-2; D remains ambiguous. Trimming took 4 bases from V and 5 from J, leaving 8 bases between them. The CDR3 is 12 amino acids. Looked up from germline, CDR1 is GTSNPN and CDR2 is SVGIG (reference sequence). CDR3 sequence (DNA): TGTGCCTGGACCACCGGGACCGGGGAGCTGTTTTTT. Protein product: CAWTTGTGELFF.

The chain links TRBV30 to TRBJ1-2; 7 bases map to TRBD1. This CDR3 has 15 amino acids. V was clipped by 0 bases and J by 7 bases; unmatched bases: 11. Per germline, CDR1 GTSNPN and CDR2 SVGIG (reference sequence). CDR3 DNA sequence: TGTGCCTGGAGTGTACTAGGGGCAGGGGGTTCTGGCTACACCTTC. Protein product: CAWSVLGAGGSGYTF.

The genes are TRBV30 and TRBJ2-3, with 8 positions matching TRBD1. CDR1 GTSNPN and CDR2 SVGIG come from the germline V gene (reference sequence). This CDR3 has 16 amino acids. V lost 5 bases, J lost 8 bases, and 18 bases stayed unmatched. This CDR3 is CAWRRGTGEYVGTQYF. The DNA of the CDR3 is TGTGCCTGGCGTCGTGGGACAGGCGAGTATGTGGGTACGCAGTATTTT.

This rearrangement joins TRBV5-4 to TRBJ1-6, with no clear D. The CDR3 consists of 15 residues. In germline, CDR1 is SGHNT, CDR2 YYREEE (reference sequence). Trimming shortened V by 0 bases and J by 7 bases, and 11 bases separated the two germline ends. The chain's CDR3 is CASSLGGIRNSPLHF. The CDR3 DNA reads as TGTGCCAGCAGCTTGGGAGGGATCAGGAATTCACCCCTCCACTTT.

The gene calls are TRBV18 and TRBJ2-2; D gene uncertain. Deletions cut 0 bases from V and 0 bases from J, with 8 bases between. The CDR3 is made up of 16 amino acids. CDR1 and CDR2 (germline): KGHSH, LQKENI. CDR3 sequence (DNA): TGTGCCAGCTCACCACCCGTTCAGGCGAACACCGGGGAGCTGTTTTTT. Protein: CASSPPVQANTGELFF.

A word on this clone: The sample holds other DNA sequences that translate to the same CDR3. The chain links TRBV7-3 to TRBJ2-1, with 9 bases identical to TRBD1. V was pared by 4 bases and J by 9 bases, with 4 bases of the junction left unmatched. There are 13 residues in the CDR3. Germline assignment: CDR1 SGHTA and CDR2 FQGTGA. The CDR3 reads CASSSGTGTEQFF. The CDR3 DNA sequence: TGTGCCAGCAGCTCCGGGACAGGGACTGAGCAGTTCTTC. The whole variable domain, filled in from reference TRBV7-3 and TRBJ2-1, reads GAGVSQTPSNKVTEKGKYVELRCDPISGHTALYWYRQSLGQGPEFLIYFQGTGAADDSGLPNDRFFAVRPEGSVSTLKIQRTERGDSAVYLCASSSGTGTEQFFGPGTRLTVL.

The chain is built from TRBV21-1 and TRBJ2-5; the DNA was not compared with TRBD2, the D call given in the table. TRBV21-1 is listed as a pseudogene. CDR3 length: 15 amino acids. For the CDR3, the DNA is TGTGCCAGCAGCAACCGAAAGCGGGAGGAAGAGACCCAGTACTTC. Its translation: CASSNRKREEETQYF.

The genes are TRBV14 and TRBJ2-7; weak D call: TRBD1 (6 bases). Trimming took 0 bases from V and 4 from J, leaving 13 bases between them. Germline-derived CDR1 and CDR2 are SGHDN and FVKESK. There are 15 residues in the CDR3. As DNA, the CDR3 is TGTGCCAGCAGCCAAGATCAATCCAGGGGATACGAGCAGTACTTC. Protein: CASSQDQSRGYEQYF.

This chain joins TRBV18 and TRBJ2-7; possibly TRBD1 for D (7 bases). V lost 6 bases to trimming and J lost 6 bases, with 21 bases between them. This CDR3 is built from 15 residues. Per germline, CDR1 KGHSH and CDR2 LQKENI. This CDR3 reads CASSDSTGTLSEQYF. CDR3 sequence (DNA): TGTGCCAGCTCTGATTCGACAGGGACTTTATCCGAGCAGTACTTC.

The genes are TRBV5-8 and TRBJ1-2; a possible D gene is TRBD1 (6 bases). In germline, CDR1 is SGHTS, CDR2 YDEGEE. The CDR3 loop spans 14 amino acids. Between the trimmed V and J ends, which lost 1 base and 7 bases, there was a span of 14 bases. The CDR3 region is CASSLSRGRSGYTF. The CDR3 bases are TGTGCCAGCAGCTTGTCGCGGGGGCGGAGTGGCTACACCTTC.

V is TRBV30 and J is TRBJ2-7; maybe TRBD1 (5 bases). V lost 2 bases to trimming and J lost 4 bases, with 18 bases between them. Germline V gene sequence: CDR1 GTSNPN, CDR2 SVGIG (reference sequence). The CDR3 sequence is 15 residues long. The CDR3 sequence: CAWSTRALPWYEQYF. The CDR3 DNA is TGTGCCTGGAGTACCAGGGCACTCCCATGGTACGAGCAGTACTTC.

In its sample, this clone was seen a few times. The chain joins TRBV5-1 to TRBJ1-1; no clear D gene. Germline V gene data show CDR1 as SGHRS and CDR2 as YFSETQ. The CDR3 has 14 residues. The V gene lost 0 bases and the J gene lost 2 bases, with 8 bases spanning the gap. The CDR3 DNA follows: TGCGCCAGCAGCTTGGACAGCTTTAACACTGAAGCTTTCTTT. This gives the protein CASSLDSFNTEAFF. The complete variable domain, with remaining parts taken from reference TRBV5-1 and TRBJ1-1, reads KAGVTQTPRYLIKTRGQQVTLSCSPISGHRSVSWYQQTPGQGLQFLFEYFSETQRNKGNFPGRFSGRQFSNSRSEMNVSTLELGDSALYLCASSLDSFNTEAFFGQGTRLTVV.

CDR3 DNA: TGCGCCAGCAGCTTGCCGGACCTGCAGATGGGAGGCACCGGGGAGCTGTTTTTT. Its translation: CASSLPDLQMGGTGELFF. This sequence joins TRBV5-1 and TRBJ2-2; possible D gene TRBD2, 6 bases. Germline assignment: CDR1 SGHRS and CDR2 YFSETQ. This CDR3 comprises 18 residues. Trimming removed 1 base from V and 4 bases from J, with 20 bases in between.

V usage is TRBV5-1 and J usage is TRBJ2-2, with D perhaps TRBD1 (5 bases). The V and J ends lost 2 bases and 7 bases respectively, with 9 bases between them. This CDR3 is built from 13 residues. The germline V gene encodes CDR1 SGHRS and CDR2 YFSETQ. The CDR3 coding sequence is TGCGCCAGCAGCTTAAGGGGTAACGGGGAGCTGTTTTTT. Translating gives CASSLRGNGELFF.

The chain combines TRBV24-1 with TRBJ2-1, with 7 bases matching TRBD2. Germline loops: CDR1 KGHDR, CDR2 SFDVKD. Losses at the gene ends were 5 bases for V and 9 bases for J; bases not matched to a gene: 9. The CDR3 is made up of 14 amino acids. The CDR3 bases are TGTGCCACCAGTGGCCCCAGCGGGATAACTGAGCAGTTCTTC. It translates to CATSGPSGITEQFF.

CDR3 nucleotide sequence: TGTGCCAGCAGCCGGAACAGGGGCTCTGAAGCTTTCTTT. This sequence encodes CASSRNRGSEAFF. This chain joins TRBV27 and TRBJ1-1, with 7 bases fitting TRBD1. This CDR3 region has 13 residues. J was trimmed by 6 bases and V by 6 bases; bases with no gene match: 7. The germline CDR1 and CDR2 sequences are MNHEY and SMNVEV (reference sequence).